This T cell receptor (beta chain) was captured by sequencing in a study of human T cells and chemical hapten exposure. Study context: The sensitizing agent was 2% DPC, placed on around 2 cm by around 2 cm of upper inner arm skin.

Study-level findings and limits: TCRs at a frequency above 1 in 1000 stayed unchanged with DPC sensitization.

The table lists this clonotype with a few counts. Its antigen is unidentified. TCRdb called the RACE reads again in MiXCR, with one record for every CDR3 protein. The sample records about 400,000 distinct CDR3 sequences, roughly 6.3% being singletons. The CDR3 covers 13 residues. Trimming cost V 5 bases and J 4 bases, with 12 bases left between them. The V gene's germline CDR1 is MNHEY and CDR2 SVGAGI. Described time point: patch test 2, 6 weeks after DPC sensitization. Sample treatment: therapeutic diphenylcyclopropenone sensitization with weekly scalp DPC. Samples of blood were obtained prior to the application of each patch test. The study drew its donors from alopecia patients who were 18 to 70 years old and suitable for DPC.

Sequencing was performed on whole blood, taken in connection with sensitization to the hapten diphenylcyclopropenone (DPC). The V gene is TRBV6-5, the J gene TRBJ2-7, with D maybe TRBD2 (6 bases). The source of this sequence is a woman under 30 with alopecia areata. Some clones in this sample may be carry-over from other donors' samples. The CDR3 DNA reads TGTGCCAGCAGTGATTCGGGGGAGTACGAGCAGTACTTC. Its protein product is CASSDSGEYEQYF.